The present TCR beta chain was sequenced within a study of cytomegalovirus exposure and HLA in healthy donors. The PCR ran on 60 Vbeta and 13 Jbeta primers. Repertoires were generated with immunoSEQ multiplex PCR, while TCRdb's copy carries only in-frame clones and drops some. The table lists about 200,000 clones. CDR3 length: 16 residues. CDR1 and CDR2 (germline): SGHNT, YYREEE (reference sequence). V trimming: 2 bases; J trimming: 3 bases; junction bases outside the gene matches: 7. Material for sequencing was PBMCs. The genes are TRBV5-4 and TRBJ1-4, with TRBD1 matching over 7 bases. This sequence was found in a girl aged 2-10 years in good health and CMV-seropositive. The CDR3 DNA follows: TGTGCCAGCAGCTTTACCCCACAGGGGTCTAATGAAAAACTGTTTTTT. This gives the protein CASSFTPQGSNEKLFF.